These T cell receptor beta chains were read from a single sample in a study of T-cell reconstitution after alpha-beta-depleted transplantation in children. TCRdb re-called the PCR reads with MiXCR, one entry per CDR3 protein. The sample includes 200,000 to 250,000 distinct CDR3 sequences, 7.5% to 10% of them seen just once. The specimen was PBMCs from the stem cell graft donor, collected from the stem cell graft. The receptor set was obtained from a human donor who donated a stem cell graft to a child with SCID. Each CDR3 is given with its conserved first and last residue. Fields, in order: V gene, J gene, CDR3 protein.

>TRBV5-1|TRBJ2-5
CASSLRWRSEYQETQYF
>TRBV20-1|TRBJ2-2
CSASSGGSNTGELFF
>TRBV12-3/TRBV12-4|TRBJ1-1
CAKLQNGAFGNTEAFF
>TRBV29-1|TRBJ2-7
CSVRTATYEQYF
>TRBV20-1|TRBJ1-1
CSATRTVEAFF
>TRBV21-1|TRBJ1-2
CASLGGLHGYTF
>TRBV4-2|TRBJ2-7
CASSQVRAYEQYF
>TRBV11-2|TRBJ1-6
CASSLEGPSSYNSPLHF
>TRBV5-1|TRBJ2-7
CASSPRTTLPVEQYF
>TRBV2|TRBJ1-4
CASSDLMEATNEKLFF
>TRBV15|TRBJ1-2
CATSRGGDIHYGYTF
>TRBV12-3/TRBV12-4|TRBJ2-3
CASTKGQGLTDTQYF
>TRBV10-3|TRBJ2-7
CAISERWRGVGEQYF
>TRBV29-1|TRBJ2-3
CSVDRAGGVNTQYF
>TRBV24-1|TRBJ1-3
CATSDSRDREDTIYF
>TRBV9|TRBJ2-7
CASSVRDSSYEQYF
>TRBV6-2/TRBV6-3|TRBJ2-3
CASKATDTQYF
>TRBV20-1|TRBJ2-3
CSARGRLAGNTQYF
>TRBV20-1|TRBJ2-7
CSADGTNSYEQYF
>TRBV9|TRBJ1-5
CASSVGQGNQPQHF
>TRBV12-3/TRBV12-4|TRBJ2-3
CASSFGDRYTDTQYF
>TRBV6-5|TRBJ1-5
CASSYSGGEGNQPQHF
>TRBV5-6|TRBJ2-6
CASSSMTGSSGANVLTF
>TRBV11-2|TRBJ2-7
CASSRIKDSTYEQYF
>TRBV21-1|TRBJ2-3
CASSKVKDGGLGTDTQYF
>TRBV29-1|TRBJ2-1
CSGRGGPSSYNEQFF
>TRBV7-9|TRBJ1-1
CASSANLNTEAFF
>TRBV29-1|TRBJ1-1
CSGGQGAAEAFF
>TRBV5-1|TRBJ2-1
CASSPGCLCPYNEQFF
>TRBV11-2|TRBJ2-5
CASSLVSGTSPSQETQYF
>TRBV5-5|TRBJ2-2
CASSLVVYSLTGELFF
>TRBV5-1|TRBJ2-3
CASSPPLAGGPDTQYF
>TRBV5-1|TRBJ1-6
CASSLGERSYNSPLHF
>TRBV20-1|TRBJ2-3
CSARDPQGYTDTQYF
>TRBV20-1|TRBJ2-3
CSAGGRGTDTQYF
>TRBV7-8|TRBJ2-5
CASNEGLAAAEETQYF
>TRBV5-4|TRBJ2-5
CASSPRGLGLTQYF